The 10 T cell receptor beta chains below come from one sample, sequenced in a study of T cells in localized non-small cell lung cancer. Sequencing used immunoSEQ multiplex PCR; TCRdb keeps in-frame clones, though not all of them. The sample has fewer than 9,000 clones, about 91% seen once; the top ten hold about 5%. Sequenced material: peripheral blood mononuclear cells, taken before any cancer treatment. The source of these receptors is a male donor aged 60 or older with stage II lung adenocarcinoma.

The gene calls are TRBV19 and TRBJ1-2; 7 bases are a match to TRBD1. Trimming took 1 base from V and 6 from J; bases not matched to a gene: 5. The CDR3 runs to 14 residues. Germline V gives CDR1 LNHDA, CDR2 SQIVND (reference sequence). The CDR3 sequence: CASSIGRRGNGYTF. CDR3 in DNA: TGTGCCAGTAGTATAGGTCGCAGGGGGAATGGCTACACCTTC.

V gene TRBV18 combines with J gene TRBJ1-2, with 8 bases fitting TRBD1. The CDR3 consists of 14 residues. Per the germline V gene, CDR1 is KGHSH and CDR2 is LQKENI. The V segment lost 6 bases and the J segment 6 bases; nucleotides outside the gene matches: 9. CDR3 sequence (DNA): TGTGCCAGCTCGAAGGGACAGGACACCCATGGCTACACCTTC. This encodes CASSKGQDTHGYTF.

The CDR3 spells CASGTGSANVLTF. The CDR3 DNA reads TGTGCCAGTGGGACAGGCAGTGCCAACGTCCTGACTTTC. The rearrangement uses TRBV6-5 and TRBJ2-6, with 8 bases identical to TRBD1. CDR1 and CDR2 (germline): MNHEY, SVGAGI. This CDR3 has 13 residues. J was trimmed by 7 bases and V by 9 bases; bases with no gene match: 5.

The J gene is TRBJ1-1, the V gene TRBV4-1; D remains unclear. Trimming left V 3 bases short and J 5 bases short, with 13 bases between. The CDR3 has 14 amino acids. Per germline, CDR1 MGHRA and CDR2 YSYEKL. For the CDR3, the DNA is TGCGCCAGCAGCCATTTATCACAGATTACTGAAGCTTTCTTT. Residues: CASSHLSQITEAFF.

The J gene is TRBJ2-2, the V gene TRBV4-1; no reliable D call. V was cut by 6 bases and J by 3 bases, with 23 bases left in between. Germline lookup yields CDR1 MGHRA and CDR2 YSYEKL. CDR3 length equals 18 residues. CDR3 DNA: TGCGCCAGCAGTGAGAATCTGATAGGAGACGTCGACACCGGGGAGCTGTTTTTT. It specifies CASSENLIGDVDTGELFF.

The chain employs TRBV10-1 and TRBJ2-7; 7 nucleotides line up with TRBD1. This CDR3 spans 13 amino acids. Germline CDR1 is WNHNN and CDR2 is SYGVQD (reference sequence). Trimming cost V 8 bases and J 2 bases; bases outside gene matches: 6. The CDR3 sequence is CASGDRVPYEQYF. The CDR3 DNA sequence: TGCGCCAGCGGGGACAGAGTCCCCTACGAGCAGTACTTC.

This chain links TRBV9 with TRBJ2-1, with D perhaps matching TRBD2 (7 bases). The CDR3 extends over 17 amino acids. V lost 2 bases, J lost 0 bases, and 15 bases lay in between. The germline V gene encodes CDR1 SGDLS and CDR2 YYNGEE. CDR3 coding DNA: TGTGCCAGCAGCGTTAGTGGGGGGGCAAGCTCCTACAATGAGCAGTTCTTC. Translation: CASSVSGGASSYNEQFF.

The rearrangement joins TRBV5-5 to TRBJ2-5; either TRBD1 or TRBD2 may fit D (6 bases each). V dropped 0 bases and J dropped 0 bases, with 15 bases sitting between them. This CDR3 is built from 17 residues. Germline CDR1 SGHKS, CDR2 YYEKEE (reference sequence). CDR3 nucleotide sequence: TGTGCCAGCAGCTTGGCTTCGGTAGGGGGGCACCAAGAGACCCAGTACTTC. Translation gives CASSLASVGGHQETQYF. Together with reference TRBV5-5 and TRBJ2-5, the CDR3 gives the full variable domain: DAGVTQSPTHLIKTRGQQVTLRCSPISGHKSVSWYQQVLGQGPQFIFQYYEKEERGRGNFPDRFSARQFPNYSSELNVNALLLGDSALYLCASSLASVGGHQETQYFGPGTRLLVL.

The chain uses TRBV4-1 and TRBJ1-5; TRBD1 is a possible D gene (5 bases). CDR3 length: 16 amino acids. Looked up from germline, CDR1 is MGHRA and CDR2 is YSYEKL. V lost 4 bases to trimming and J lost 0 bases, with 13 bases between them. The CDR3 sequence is CASSPRESYSNQPQHF. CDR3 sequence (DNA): TGCGCCAGCAGCCCCAGGGAAAGCTATAGCAATCAGCCCCAGCATTTT.

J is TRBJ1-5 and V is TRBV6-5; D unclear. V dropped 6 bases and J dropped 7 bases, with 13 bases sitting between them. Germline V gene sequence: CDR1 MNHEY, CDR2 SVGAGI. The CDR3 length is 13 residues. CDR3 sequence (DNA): TGTGCCAGCAGCTACGGTATAGAGCAGCCCCAGCATTTT. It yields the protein CASSYGIEQPQHF.